Presented here are 11 T cell receptor beta chains from one specimen sequenced in a study of T cell repertoires in cytomegalovirus infection. These receptors are not linked to any known antigen. TCRdb fed the reads into MiXCR, producing one record per CDR3 protein. The profile shows 65,000 to 85,000 distinct CDR3 sequences, under 30% of them singletons. Sequenced material: CD8+ T cells from cultured PBMCs, taken from culture after CMV antigen stimulation. The receptors were gathered from a human donor in good health (CMV status not recorded). Some clones in this sample may be carry-over from other donors' samples.

This clonotype has a count of ten or more. This chain joins TRBV4-1 and TRBJ2-7; D may be TRBD2 (6 bases). V lost 1 base, J lost 7 bases, and 20 bases lay in between. There are 16 residues in the CDR3. Germline CDR1 MGHRA, CDR2 YSYEKL. The CDR3 loop reads CASSQGWAGSGEEQYF. The DNA for the CDR3 is TGCGCCAGCAGCCAAGGTTGGGCAGGGTCGGGGGAAGAGCAGTACTTC.

This clonotype has a single count. The junction and the germline gene differ at one end; a read error may be behind it. This CDR3 reads CASSAESNQPHHF. The DNA of the CDR3 is TGTGCCAGCAGCGCCGAGAGCAATCAGCCCCATCATTTT. This rearrangement joins TRBV7-9 to TRBJ1-5; no firm D call. The CDR3 extends over 13 amino acids. Germline CDR1 SEHNR, CDR2 FQNEAQ (reference sequence).

The chain carries TRBV19 and TRBJ2-7; 7 bases are shared with TRBD2. CDR1 LNHDA and CDR2 SQIVND come from the germline V gene (reference sequence). V shed 4 bases and J 2 bases; nucleotides not matched to a gene: 8. The CDR3 sequence is 15 residues long. The CDR3 DNA is TGTGCCAGTAGTAGTTACGGGACTACTACCTACGAGCAGTACTTC. Translation gives CASSSYGTTTYEQYF. The full variable domain, rest sourced from reference TRBV19 and TRBJ2-7, is DGGITQSPKYLFRKEGQNVTLSCEQNLNHDAMYWYRQDPGQGLRLIYYSQIVNDFQKGDIAEGYSVSREKKESFPLTVTSAQKNPTAFYLCASSSYGTTTYEQYFGPGTRLTVT.

V and J are TRBV7-2 and TRBJ2-3, with a tentative D call TRBD1 (5 bases). Germline V gene data show CDR1 as SGHTA and CDR2 as FQGNSA. Trimming pared 1 base from V and 11 bases from J, leaving 10 bases between. This CDR3 region has 12 residues. The CDR3, as DNA: TGTGCCAGCAGCTTAGGGGGCTCTAAGCAGTATTTT. It codes for CASSLGGSKQYF. Variable domain in full (rest from reference TRBV7-2 and TRBJ2-3): GAGVSQSPSNKVTEKGKDVELRCDPISGHTALYWYRQSLGQGLEFLIYFQGNSAPDKSGLPSDRFSAERTGGSVSTLTIQRTQQEDSAVYLCASSLGGSKQYFGPGTRLTVL.

Many counts were recorded for this clonotype. The gene calls are TRBV12-3 or TRBV12-4 and TRBJ2-7; 14 bases map to TRBD2. The CDR3 totals 14 residues. With V trimmed by 6 bases and J by 5 bases, 3 bases remained unmatched. The DNA for the CDR3 is TGTGCCAGCAGAGGGACTAGCGGGGGTCACGAGCAGTACTTC. It specifies CASRGTSGGHEQYF.

This clonotype occurred a few times. This sequence joins TRBV7-2 and TRBJ2-2; tentatively, D is TRBD2 (7 bases). From germline, CDR1 is SGHTA and CDR2 FQGNSA. The ends were cut back, 7 bases at V and 0 bases at J, with 15 bases in the middle. The CDR3 consists of 16 residues. CDR3 nucleotide sequence: TGTGCCAGCACCCTAGGGCGGGGGCCGAACACCGGGGAGCTGTTTTTT. As protein: CASTLGRGPNTGELFF.

The chain links TRBV27 to TRBJ1-1; 7 positions match TRBD1. CDR3 length: 13 amino acids. Unmatched junction bases numbered 8, after V lost 7 bases and J lost 6 bases. Germline assignment: CDR1 MNHEY and CDR2 SMNVEV (reference sequence). CDR3 loop: CASTDGQASEAFF. CDR3 coding DNA: TGTGCCAGCACTGACGGACAGGCCTCTGAAGCTTTCTTT.

The gene calls are TRBV4-3 and TRBJ2-1; D possibly corresponds to TRBD2 (6 bases). The germline gives CDR1 LGHNA, CDR2 YSLEER. V lost 0 bases and J lost 3, with 15 bases in between. The CDR3 sequence is 17 residues long. DNA of the CDR3: TGCGCCAGCAGCCAAGAGCCCCCGGGACTTTACTACAATGAGCAGTTCTTC. It encodes CASSQEPPGLYYNEQFF.

This clonotype showed up just a few times. The chain carries TRBV12-3 or TRBV12-4 and TRBJ2-7; perhaps TRBD1 as D (7 bases). Trimming pared 5 bases from V and 2 bases from J, leaving 19 bases between. CDR3 length: 16 residues. The CDR3 sequence is CASSPALTGTAYEQYF. CDR3 DNA sequence: TGTGCCAGCAGTCCCGCTTTGACAGGGACTGCCTACGAGCAGTACTTC.

The chain joins TRBV19 to TRBJ1-1; a possible D gene is TRBD1 (6 bases). Germline CDR1 LNHDA, CDR2 SQIVND (reference sequence). V gave up 0 bases and J gave up 1 base, with 6 bases separating them. The CDR3 length is 14 residues. This chain's CDR3 is CASSIEGQNTEAFF. In DNA, the CDR3 is TGTGCCAGTAGTATAGAGGGACAGAACACTGAAGCTTTCTTT. Filled out from reference TRBV19 and TRBJ1-1, the complete variable domain reads DGGITQSPKYLFRKEGQNVTLSCEQNLNHDAMYWYRQDPGQGLRLIYYSQIVNDFQKGDIAEGYSVSREKKESFPLTVTSAQKNPTAFYLCASSIEGQNTEAFFGQGTRLTVV.

This clonotype was picked up a small number of times. V and J are TRBV27 and TRBJ2-1; no firm D call. Trimming left V 8 bases short and J 1 base short, with 18 bases between. Germline V gene lookup returns CDR1 MNHEY and CDR2 SMNVEV (reference sequence). There are 16 residues in the CDR3. CDR3 DNA sequence: TGTGCCAGCGGCCGCCCGGTCACATTGTCCTACAATGAGCAGTTCTTC. Protein sequence: CASGRPVTLSYNEQFF.